This TCR beta chain was observed in a study of T cell repertoires in cytomegalovirus infection. Study-wide background: In public TCR beta signatures, there were indications of both CMV infection and matching HLA type.

TCRdb analysed the reads with MiXCR anew, one entry per CDR3 protein. The repertoire has about 310,000 distinct CDR3 sequences, roughly a sixth of them found once; the top ten carry 12%. Germline CDR1 and CDR2: SGHAT and FQDESV (reference sequence). The CDR3 has 14 amino acids. The germline V and J ends were trimmed by 5 bases and 4 bases, with 14 bases remaining between them. Material for sequencing was PBMCs. This TCR derives from a human donor in good health (CMV status not recorded). Some clones in this sample may be carry-over from other donors' samples. The chain links TRBV11-1 to TRBJ1-1; D ambiguous. The CDR3: CASSPRGLGTEAFF. CDR3 sequence (DNA): TGTGCCAGCAGCCCCCGGGGATTGGGCACTGAAGCTTTCTTT.